This entry describes one T cell receptor (beta chain). What it binds is not known. The conserved phenylalanine or tryptophan is not found at the CDR3 terminus, so this likely reflects a read error. This sample is part of a study of cytomegalovirus exposure and HLA in healthy donors. Study as a whole: An analysis done earlier identified 120 million or so unique TCR beta sequences from around 180 million T cells.

The ends lost 5 bases at V and 4 bases at J; junction bases unmatched: 8. This CDR3 comprises 15 residues. Per the germline V gene, CDR1 is SQVTM and CDR2 is ANQGSEA. The PCR contained 60 Vbeta and 13 Jbeta primers. The method was immunoSEQ multiplex PCR; TCRdb's version includes in-frame clones alone and lacks a portion of them. The sample consists of about 110,000 clones, roughly 80% of them appearing once. General study points: Among the sequence variants, a highly shared cluster was likely an artifact of sequencing.

As for the donors, each was a healthy bone marrow donor. This rearrangement joins TRBV29-1 to TRBJ2-2, with 9 positions matching TRBD1. Sequenced sample: PBMCs. This receptor was obtained from a man younger than 45 in good health and CMV-seropositive. This chain's CDR3 is CSVQRTGVGTGELFL. In nucleotides, the CDR3 is TGCAGCGTTCAGCGGACAGGGGTCGGCACCGGGGAGCTGTTTCTT.